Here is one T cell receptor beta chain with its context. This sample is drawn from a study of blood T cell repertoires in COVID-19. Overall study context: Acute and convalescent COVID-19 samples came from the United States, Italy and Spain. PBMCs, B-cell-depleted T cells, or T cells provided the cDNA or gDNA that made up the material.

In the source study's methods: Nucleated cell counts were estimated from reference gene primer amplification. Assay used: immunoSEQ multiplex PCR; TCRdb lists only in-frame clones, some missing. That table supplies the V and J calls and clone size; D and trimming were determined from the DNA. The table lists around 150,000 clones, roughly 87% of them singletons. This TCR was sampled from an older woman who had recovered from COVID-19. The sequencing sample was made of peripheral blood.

The CDR3 is CASSLGGTGKLFF. The CDR3 DNA reads as TGTGCCAGCAGCTTAGGAGGGACAGGAAAACTGTTTTTT. The genes are TRBV5-4 and TRBJ1-4; 8 bases line up with TRBD1. This CDR3 is 13 amino acids long. V gave up 2 bases and J gave up 10 bases; unmatched junction bases: 4. Germline V CDR1 and CDR2: SGHNT, YYREEE (reference sequence).